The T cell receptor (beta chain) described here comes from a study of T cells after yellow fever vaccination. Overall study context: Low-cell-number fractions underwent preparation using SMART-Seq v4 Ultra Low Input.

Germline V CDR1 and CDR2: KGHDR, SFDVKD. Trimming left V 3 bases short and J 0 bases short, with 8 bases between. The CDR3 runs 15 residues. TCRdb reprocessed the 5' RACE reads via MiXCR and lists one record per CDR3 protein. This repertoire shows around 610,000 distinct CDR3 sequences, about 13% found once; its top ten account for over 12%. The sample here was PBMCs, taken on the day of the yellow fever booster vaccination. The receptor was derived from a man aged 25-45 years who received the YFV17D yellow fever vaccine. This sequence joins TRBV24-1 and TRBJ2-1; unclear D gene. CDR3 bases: TGTGCCACCAGTGATCAACAGAGCTCCTACAATGAGCAGTTCTTC. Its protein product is CATSDQQSSYNEQFF.